Sequencing of this TCR beta chain was carried out in a study of regulatory T cells in long-lasting Graves disease. Study-wide context: Patients newly diagnosed with Graves' had been on antithyroid drugs for under 3 months.

Time point given: newly diagnosed GD, antithyroid drugs for less than 3 months. PBMC RNA served as the TCR library source. This clonotype was counted many times. Antigen specificity is unknown. The study, taken as a whole, reports: Persistent disease exhibited a predilection for TRBV28, TRBJ1-2 and TRBJ2-5.

The CDR3 covers 13 residues. V lost 1 base, J lost 6 bases, and 9 bases lay in between. CDR1 and CDR2 (germline): SGHAT, FQNNGV. Libraries of TCR beta came from iRepertoire HTBI primers plus Arm-PCR of CDR3 regions. Study processing details: Samples collectively showed 62 TRBV and roughly 15 TRBJ segments. TCRdb re-analysed the multiplex PCR reads in MiXCR, keeping a single row per CDR3 protein. Here the V and J calls rest on TCRdb's processing, not on the authors' analysis. The data hold roughly 410,000 distinct CDR3 sequences, with around 16% observed a single time. These sequences were also reported in another study, on T cells in Graves' hyperthyroidism and ophthalmopathy. That publication notes: Graves' hyperthyroidism was deemed stable given no ophthalmopathy progression within 18 months.

The gene calls are TRBV11-2 and TRBJ1-2, with D maybe TRBD1 (5 bases). The sequencing used peripheral blood mononuclear cells (PBMCs), collected at new diagnosis, from a patient treated with antithyroid drugs. This TCR was sampled from a woman aged 40 to 55 with Graves disease. Here the CDR3 reads CASSLGGEDGYTF. CDR3 in DNA: TGTGCCAGCAGCTTAGGAGGGGAGGATGGCTACACCTTC.